The T cell receptor (beta chain) under discussion was sequenced for a study of blood T cell repertoires in COVID-19. Study details: Material from acute and convalescent COVID-19 was sourced from the United States, Italy and Spain. T cells, B-cell-depleted T cells, or PBMCs provided the cDNA or gDNA that served as material.

The CDR3 runs to 16 residues. Germline CDR1 MNHEY, CDR2 SVGAGI. The V end was cut by 2 bases, the J end by 5 bases, with 18 bases between. Per the study methods: Using reference gene primer amplification, nucleated cell counts were estimated. Profiling relied on immunoSEQ multiplex PCR, and the TCRdb table lists in-frame clones only, not all of them. That table furnishes V, J and clone size, whereas the DNA furnished D and trimming. The table has approximately 120,000 clones, over 75% seen once. The chain combines TRBV6-5 with TRBJ1-1; possible D gene TRBD1, 6 bases. Sequenced sample: peripheral blood. This sequence originates from a woman aged 50 to 65 with acute or convalescent COVID-19. CDR3 DNA sequence: TGTGCCAGCAGTTACCTGCAGGGAGGGGGGGAAACTGAAGCTTTCTTT. As protein: CASSYLQGGGETEAFF.